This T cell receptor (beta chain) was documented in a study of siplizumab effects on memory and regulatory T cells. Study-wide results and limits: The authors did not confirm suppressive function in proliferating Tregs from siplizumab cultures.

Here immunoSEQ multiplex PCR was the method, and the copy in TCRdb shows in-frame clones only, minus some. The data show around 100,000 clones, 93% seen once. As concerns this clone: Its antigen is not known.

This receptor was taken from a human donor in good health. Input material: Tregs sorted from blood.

The CDR3, as DNA: TGCAGCGCCGGACAGGGGGTGAGGCAGCCCCAGCATTTT. It codes for CSAGQGVRQPQHF. The chain recombines TRBV29-1 with TRBJ1-5; 10 bases map to TRBD1. The CDR3 has 13 amino acids. Germline V lookup: CDR1 SQVTM, CDR2 ANQGSEA. Trimming at V came to 7 bases and at J to 7 bases, leaving 7 bases not matched to a gene.